Each of the 10 T cell receptor beta chains below was sequenced from the same sample in a study of tumor-infiltrating lymphocytes in localized non-small cell lung cancer. This table comes from immunoSEQ multiplex PCR, and its TCRdb copy is limited to in-frame clones, with some not included. The sample records 11,000 to 15,000 clones, approximately 71% being singletons. Sequenced material: uninvolved lung tissue not adjacent to the tumor. These receptors all come from a human donor with non-small cell lung cancer.

This rearrangement joins TRBV6-1 to TRBJ2-5, with unresolved D. CDR3 length equals 13 residues. Germline assignment: CDR1 MNHNS and CDR2 SASEGT. V lost 6 bases and J lost 2, with 10 bases in between. CDR3 loop: CASRTVIQETQYF. The CDR3 coding sequence is TGTGCCAGCAGGACTGTCATACAAGAGACCCAGTACTTC.

This clone occurred a few times. The J gene is TRBJ2-2, the V gene TRBV4-1; D is unclear. With 2 bases removed from V and 4 bases from J, the gap between germline ends came to 23 bases. CDR3 length equals 19 residues. CDR1 and CDR2 (germline): MGHRA, YSYEKL. The CDR3 nucleotides read TGCGCCAGCAGCCAAATCGTGCCTCGGGCCTCTTTTTCCACCGGGGAGCTGTTTTTT. Residues: CASSQIVPRASFSTGELFF.

J is TRBJ2-5 and V is TRBV7-8; TRBD2 matches at 7 bases. This CDR3 region has 15 residues. Germline trimming cut 1 base from V and 4 bases from J; bases unmatched to any gene: 6. Germline CDR1 SGHVS, CDR2 FQNEAQ. As DNA, the CDR3 is TGTGCCAGCAGCTTAGGGACGCGGGGGATAGAGACCCAGTACTTC. Translating gives CASSLGTRGIETQYF.

The V gene is TRBV5-8, the J gene TRBJ1-2; the match to TRBD1 covers 9 bases. This CDR3 has 14 residues. V lost 5 bases to trimming and J lost 4 bases; unmatched junction nucleotides: 6. CDR1 and CDR2 from the germline V gene are SGHTS and YDEGEE. This CDR3 reads CASRPRDRVYGYTF. The CDR3 bases are TGTGCCAGCAGACCGAGGGACAGGGTCTATGGCTACACCTTC.

This rearrangement joins TRBV7-3 to TRBJ1-5; the D is unclear. Germline CDR1 SGHTA, CDR2 FQGTGA. Deletions cut 5 bases from V and 9 bases from J, with 8 bases between. The CDR3 spans 11 residues. The CDR3 protein is CASSPSWPQHF. The CDR3 DNA is TGTGCCAGCAGCCCGAGTTGGCCCCAGCATTTT.

The CDR3 sequence: CAWKSRQGAWDTQYF. The CDR3 DNA reads TGTGCCTGGAAGTCCCGACAGGGGGCTTGGGATACGCAGTATTTT. V usage is TRBV30 and J usage is TRBJ2-3; 10 bases map to TRBD1. J lost 6 bases, V lost 4 bases, and 10 bases had no gene match. This CDR3 has 15 amino acids. CDR1 and CDR2 from the germline V gene are GTSNPN and SVGIG (reference sequence).

The chain uses TRBV12-5 and TRBJ1-1; D is possibly TRBD1 (5 bases). The germline V gene encodes CDR1 LGHNT and CDR2 FRNRAP. The CDR3 covers 14 residues. V was pared by 1 base and J by 1 base, with 7 bases between. The CDR3 nucleotides are TGTGCTAGTGGTTTGGGTACAGGGAACACTGAAGCTTTCTTT. It translates to CASGLGTGNTEAFF. Combining the CDR3 with reference TRBV12-5 and TRBJ1-1 gives the whole variable domain DARVTQTPRHKVTEMGQEVTMRCQPILGHNTVFWYRQTMMQGLELLAYFRNRAPLDDSGMPKDRFSAEMPDATLATLKIQPSEPRDSAVYFCASGLGTGNTEAFFGQGTRLTVV.

This clone was detected only once. The rearrangement uses TRBV5-1 and TRBJ1-2; 8 bases line up with TRBD1. CDR1 and CDR2 (germline): SGHRS, YFSETQ. The V segment lost 0 bases and the J segment 4 bases; nucleotides outside the gene matches: 5. The CDR3 spans 15 residues. This CDR3 reads CASSLEAGGGYGYTF. The DNA for the CDR3 is TGCGCCAGCAGCTTGGAGGCAGGGGGCGGCTATGGCTACACCTTC.

By sample fraction, this clone is medium-sized. This rearrangement joins TRBV5-6 to TRBJ2-2, with 7 bases matching TRBD1. This CDR3 is built from 15 residues. V lost 0 bases, J lost 3 bases, and 2 bases stayed unmatched. Germline V CDR1 and CDR2: SGHDT, YYEEEE. CDR3 residues: CASSLVQGDTGELFF. CDR3 sequence (DNA): TGTGCCAGCAGCTTGGTTCAGGGGGACACCGGGGAGCTGTTTTTT.

This clone appeared a single time. The rearrangement links TRBV10-2 to TRBJ2-7, with TRBD1 as a possible D gene (6 bases). From germline, CDR1 is WSHSY and CDR2 SAAADI. The CDR3 runs to 13 residues. With 6 bases removed from V and 2 bases from J, the gap between germline ends came to 11 bases. CDR3 sequence reads: CASSQGQTYEQYF. The CDR3 coding sequence is TGCGCCAGCAGCCAAGGACAGACCTACGAGCAGTACTTC.